This record looks at one T cell receptor beta chain sequence and its context. Germline CDR1 and CDR2: SEHNR and FQNEAQ (reference sequence). The CDR3 runs 15 residues. The trim removed 5 bases at V and 2 bases at J, leaving 6 bases unmatched. Extracted RNA was reverse transcribed, and the resulting cDNA served as sequencing template. The data were produced by immunoSEQ multiplex PCR, yet TCRdb's version contains in-frame clones alone and is incomplete. The sample includes 98,000 or so clones, around 60% of them seen just once. These data originate in a study of CD8+ T cells in alopecia areata. In the study overall: For the treated group, dosing was oral tofacitinib at 5 to 10 mg twice daily.

Treatment defined: oral pan-JAK inhibitor, 5-10 mg twice daily. This receptor was obtained from a human donor with alopecia areata. The chain has TRBV7-9 and TRBJ1-1, with TRBD1 matching 9 bases. Sequencing was performed on CD8+ T cells sorted from blood, taken at week 4, from a patient treated with tofacitinib. In DNA, the CDR3 is TGTGCCAGCAGCGCCTATACAGGGGGCAACACTGAAGCTTTCTTT. It encodes CASSAYTGGNTEAFF.